These 10 T cell receptor beta chains came from one sample sequenced in a study of blood T cells in healthy people across ages. A second roughly 7 to 11 cycle PCR used barcoded and J-beta primers. Via MiXCR, TCRdb re-called the 5' RACE reads, giving one row per CDR3 protein. The top ten hold 25% to 35% of the sample, which has 700,000 or so distinct CDR3 sequences, around 38% seen once. Sequenced sample: blood. These receptors came from a man older than 75 in good health.

The chain couples TRBV20-1 to TRBJ2-3, with 13 nucleotides matching TRBD2. V dropped 6 bases and J dropped 2; count of bases not matched to a gene: 11. The V gene's germline CDR1 is DFQATT and CDR2 SNEGSKA (reference sequence). The CDR3 is 17 residues long. CDR3 DNA sequence: TGCAGTGCAAAAAGACCGGGACTAGCGGGGATCACAGATACGCAGTATTTT. Its protein product is CSAKRPGLAGITDTQYF.

J is TRBJ1-6 and V is TRBV7-2; possible D gene TRBD1, 5 bases. The CDR3 loop spans 14 amino acids. Trimming took 5 bases from V and 12 from J, leaving 17 bases between them. Germline lookup yields CDR1 SGHTA and CDR2 FQGNSA. The CDR3 here is CASSARSGTQPLHF. CDR3 sequence (DNA): TGTGCCAGCAGCGCGCGATCCGGGACCCAACCCCTCCACTTT.

The chain has TRBV9 and TRBJ2-3; a weak D match, TRBD1 (5 bases). The CDR3 consists of 16 residues. Germline V CDR1 and CDR2: SGDLS, YYNGEE. The ends were cut back, 0 bases at V and 3 bases at J, with 14 bases in the middle. The CDR3 coding sequence is TGTGCCAGCAGCGTAGGTCAGGGAAAGAGGACAGATACGCAGTATTTT. Protein: CASSVGQGKRTDTQYF.

The V call is TRBV5-5, the J call TRBJ1-2; 8 positions match TRBD1. Trimming at V came to 5 bases and at J to 7 bases, leaving 13 bases not matched to a gene. This CDR3 is 15 amino acids long. Germline lookup yields CDR1 SGHKS and CDR2 YYEKEE (reference sequence). The chain's CDR3 is CASSPENQGARGYTF. CDR3 nucleotide sequence: TGTGCCAGCAGTCCAGAAAACCAGGGGGCGCGTGGCTACACCTTC. Looking up the rest from reference TRBV5-5 and TRBJ1-2 gives the full variable domain: DAGVTQSPTHLIKTRGQQVTLRCSPISGHKSVSWYQQVLGQGPQFIFQYYEKEERGRGNFPDRFSARQFPNYSSELNVNALLLGDSALYLCASSPENQGARGYTFGSGTRLTVV.

The chain links TRBV20-1 to TRBJ1-5; D is unresolved. V shed 0 bases and J shed 2 bases, with 11 bases lying between them. The CDR3 is made up of 15 amino acids. Germline loops: CDR1 DFQATT, CDR2 SNEGSKA (reference sequence). The CDR3 sequence: CSARDPQAGNQPQHF. In DNA form, the CDR3 reads TGCAGTGCTAGAGATCCCCAAGCCGGCAATCAGCCCCAGCATTTT.

There are a few counts of this clonotype. The chain has TRBV6-2 or TRBV6-3 and TRBJ2-1; D gene uncertain. The J call is in doubt because the DNA end fits TRBJ2-7 better. The CDR3 covers 16 residues. The V gene's germline CDR1 is MNHEY and CDR2 SVGEGT. Here the CDR3 reads CASSDNYRSSYNEQYF. The CDR3 DNA follows: TGTGCCAGCAGTGATAACTACCGTAGCTCCTACAATGAGCAGTACTTC.

The CDR3 sequence: CSVERQGYTEAFF. The CDR3 coding sequence is TGCAGCGTTGAAAGGCAGGGTTACACTGAAGCTTTCTTT. The V and J genes are TRBV29-1 and TRBJ1-1; the D gene is possibly TRBD1 (5 bases). The V end was cut by 2 bases, the J end by 3 bases, with 10 bases between. CDR1 and CDR2 from the germline V gene are SQVTM and ANQGSEA. The CDR3 is made up of 13 amino acids.

CDR3 sequence (DNA): TGTGCCAGCACCGGTTTTGGATACACTGAAGCTTTCTTT. It encodes CASTGFGYTEAFF. V is TRBV7-2 and J is TRBJ1-1, with D uncertain. The CDR3 loop spans 13 amino acids. Trimming stripped 7 bases from V and 3 bases from J, with 12 bases between. The V gene's germline CDR1 is SGHTA and CDR2 FQGNSA.

This clonotype has a handful of counts. The chain is built from TRBV7-2 and TRBJ2-5; 12 bases agree with TRBD2. Looked up from germline, CDR1 is SGHTA and CDR2 is FQGNSA. Trimming took 1 base from V and 11 from J; bases not matched to a gene: 8. The CDR3 length is 15 residues. The chain's CDR3 is CASSLVTLAGGEQYF. The CDR3 bases are TGTGCCAGCAGCTTAGTCACACTAGCGGGGGGTGAGCAGTACTTC.

Worth noting for this clonotype: One end of the junction fails to match germline, which may point to a read error. V is TRBV4-3 and J is TRBJ2-1, with D hard to call. Germline CDR1 is LGHNA and CDR2 is YSLEER. The CDR3 has 17 amino acids. CDR3 nucleotides: TGCGTCAGCAGCCAAGATATGTCCAGTCCCCCTTACAATGAGCAGTTCTTC. Translating it yields CVSSQDMSSPPYNEQFF.